The clone carrying this T cell receptor beta chain was counted between two and nine times. Its antigen is as yet unknown. The data were obtained in a study of CD8 T cells in ankylosing spondylitis. Molecular-barcoded quantitative 5'-RACE produced these TCR beta libraries. Each CDR3 protein is one row after TCRdb ran MiXCR on the 5' RACE reads. Found here are more than 600,000 distinct CDR3 sequences, roughly 19% of them singletons; the top ten hold around 19%. Overall study results and limits: In reactive arthritis synovial fluid and blood, some motif variants had been reported before. Clones that were linked to disease were CD8+ and were relatively rare in peripheral blood. It was reported that disease-linked clones were significantly enriched in matched ankylosing spondylitis synovial fluid. Blood of patients with ankylosing spondylitis appeared to be characterized by a TCR beta motif of several highly homologous variants.

This CDR3 is built from 14 residues. Germline CDR1 is SQVTM and CDR2 is ANQGSEA. V dropped 5 bases and J dropped 1; count of bases not matched to a gene: 4. Sequenced sample: blood, either unsorted or a sorted T cell fraction (not recorded which). The receptor was derived from a male donor with ankylosing spondylitis. J is TRBJ2-5 and V is TRBV29-1, with 10 positions matching TRBD2. This CDR3 reads CSVLASGSQETQYF. For the CDR3, the DNA is TGCAGCGTTCTGGCTAGCGGGAGCCAAGAGACCCAGTACTTC. The full variable domain, completed using reference TRBV29-1 and TRBJ2-5, is SAVISQKPSRDICQRGTSLTIQCQVDSQVTMMFWYRQQPGQSLTLIATANQGSEATYESGFVIDKFPISRPNLTFSTLTVSNMSPEDSSIYLCSVLASGSQETQYFGPGTRLLVL.